These 32 T cell receptor beta chains were sequenced from one sample in a study of chemoradiotherapy in HPV16-positive cancers. TCRdb keeps only in-frame clones here, not all; method: immunoSEQ multiplex PCR. Seen here are about 8,100 clones, just over 70% observed once, and the top ten hold roughly 20%. Sampling was performed from a patient who underwent chemoradiotherapy. Receptor source: a human donor with HPV-associated anogenital cancer.

The CDR3 loop is CASSLAGGGMKSPLHF. In nucleotides, the CDR3 is TGCGCCAGCAGCTTGGCCGGGGGGGGGATGAAGTCACCCCTCCACTTT. V gene TRBV5-1 combines with J gene TRBJ1-6, with D possibly matching TRBD1 (5 bases). Trimming pared 0 bases from V and 10 bases from J, leaving 17 bases between. The CDR3 runs 16 residues. CDR1 SGHRS and CDR2 YFSETQ come from the germline V gene.

This chain connects TRBV11-2 to TRBJ1-1, with TRBD1 matching over 8 bases. Looked up from germline, CDR1 is SGHAT and CDR2 is FQNNGV. There are 14 residues in the CDR3. V dropped 5 bases and J dropped 11; count of bases not matched to a gene: 13. The CDR3 DNA reads TGTGCCAGCAGCGAAGGACAGGGCTCGGCTAGTGCTTTCTTT. Residues: CASSEGQGSASAFF.

This clone was counted a single time. This chain links TRBV4-1 with TRBJ1-4; 9 bases line up with TRBD1. Trimming at V came to 4 bases and at J to 0 bases, leaving 3 bases not matched to a gene. This CDR3 comprises 16 residues. CDR1 and CDR2 (germline): MGHRA, YSYEKL. This chain's CDR3 is CASSPGQGATNEKLFF. The CDR3 DNA follows: TGCGCCAGCAGCCCGGGACAGGGTGCAACTAATGAAAAACTGTTTTTT.

DNA for the CDR3: TGTGCCAGCAGTGGAGTCGGACAGGGGGTTTCACCCCTCCACTTT. This gives the protein CASSGVGQGVSPLHF. The rearrangement uses TRBV25-1 and TRBJ1-6; 10 bases map to TRBD1. Trimming took 4 bases from V and 9 from J; bases not matched to a gene: 6. This CDR3 region has 15 residues. Germline V CDR1 and CDR2: MGHDK, SYGVNS.

This rearrangement joins TRBV7-2 to TRBJ2-3; weak D call: TRBD2 (7 bases). V was cut by 2 bases and J by 0 bases, with 15 bases left in between. The V gene's germline CDR1 is SGHTA and CDR2 FQGNSA. There are 17 residues in the CDR3. CDR3 amino acids: CASSLLGRGGSTDTQYF. For the CDR3, the DNA is TGTGCCAGCAGCTTACTGGGGAGGGGGGGTAGCACAGATACGCAGTATTTT.

V usage is TRBV27 and J usage is TRBJ1-1; D gene unclear. The CDR3 sequence is 13 residues long. With 6 bases removed from V and 10 bases from J, the gap between germline ends came to 18 bases. The germline V gene encodes CDR1 MNHEY and CDR2 SMNVEV (reference sequence). CDR3 residues: CASSKEASLGAFF. The CDR3 nucleotides read TGTGCCAGCAGCAAAGAGGCCTCCTTGGGAGCTTTCTTT.

V is TRBV7-2 and J is TRBJ2-5; D possibly uses TRBD1 or TRBD2 (5 bases each). The CDR3 spans 14 residues. The germline V gene has CDR1 SGHTA and CDR2 FQGNSA. Trimming took 0 bases from V and 6 from J, leaving 11 bases between them. This CDR3 is CASSLAGTLKTQYF. The CDR3 DNA sequence: TGTGCCAGCAGCTTAGCGGGGACGCTGAAGACCCAGTACTTC.

The chain has TRBV2 and TRBJ1-5; tentative D call: TRBD1 (6 bases). V lost 2 bases to trimming and J lost 12 bases, with 14 bases between them. The CDR3 length is 13 residues. Germline V gene data show CDR1 as SNHLY and CDR2 as FYNNEI. The CDR3 sequence: CASSERGTNYQHF. The CDR3 region has the DNA TGTGCCAGCAGTGAACGGGGGACAAATTACCAGCATTTT.

The chain employs TRBV30 and TRBJ1-3; D remains unclear. The germline gives CDR1 GTSNPN, CDR2 SVGIG (reference sequence). V lost 5 bases to trimming and J lost 0 bases, with 5 bases between them. The CDR3 is made up of 12 amino acids. CDR3 nucleotide sequence: TGTGCCTGGGGGCCCTCTGGAAACACCATATATTTT. Its protein is CAWGPSGNTIYF.

The CDR3, as DNA: TGCGCCAGCAGCTTGGAGGCAGGGGACGATGGCTACACCTTC. Residues: CASSLEAGDDGYTF. This chain joins TRBV5-1 and TRBJ1-2; possibly TRBD1 for D (6 bases). In germline, CDR1 is SGHRS, CDR2 YFSETQ. CDR3 length equals 14 residues. V was pared by 0 bases and J by 6 bases, with 12 bases between.

V is TRBV7-9 and J is TRBJ1-1, with 7 bases matching TRBD1. V lost 3 bases and J lost 8; bases outside the gene matches: 9. This CDR3 spans 14 amino acids. Germline lookup yields CDR1 SEHNR and CDR2 FQNEAQ (reference sequence). CDR3 DNA: TGTGCCAGCAGCTTGGGGACGACAGGGTCGGAAGCTTTCTTT. Translation: CASSLGTTGSEAFF.

This clone is large (0.1 to 1%). This chain connects TRBV4-3 to TRBJ1-5; D not resolved. This CDR3 is 14 amino acids long. The V gene lost 0 bases and the J gene lost 4 bases, with 7 bases spanning the gap. Per germline, CDR1 LGHNA and CDR2 YSLEER. This chain's CDR3 is CASSQDALNQPQHF. CDR3 nucleotide sequence: TGCGCCAGCAGCCAAGACGCCCTAAATCAGCCCCAGCATTTT.

J is TRBJ2-5 and V is TRBV30; D perhaps matches TRBD1 (6 bases). V lost 3 bases and J lost 2, with 13 bases in between. Germline CDR1 GTSNPN, CDR2 SVGIG (reference sequence). This CDR3 is 14 amino acids long. The chain's CDR3 is CAWRAWDKQETQYF. CDR3 coding DNA: TGTGCCTGGAGGGCCTGGGACAAGCAAGAGACCCAGTACTTC.

The V and J genes are TRBV6-1 and TRBJ2-5; D not resolved. CDR1 is MNHNS and CDR2 is SASEGT in the germline V gene. CDR3 length: 11 amino acids. V dropped 5 bases and J dropped 3 bases, with 4 bases sitting between them. Here the CDR3 DNA reads TGTGCCAGCAGTCGGGAAGAGACCCAGTACTTC. As protein: CASSREETQYF.

This clone was seen once. The V gene is TRBV29-1, the J gene TRBJ1-2; 8 bases agree with TRBD1. The length of the CDR3 is 16 residues. CDR1 is SQVTM, CDR2 ANQGSEA, per germline. With 3 bases clipped from V and 1 base from J, the junction kept 10 bases outside the gene matches. DNA of the CDR3: TGCAGCGTTGAGGGGGAATGGACAGGGCTTAACTATGGCTACACCTTC. This codes for CSVEGEWTGLNYGYTF.

This clone appeared once. The chain uses TRBV7-2 and TRBJ1-1, with a possible D match to TRBD1 (5 bases). The germline V gene has CDR1 SGHTA and CDR2 FQGNSA. CDR3 length equals 16 residues. The V end was cut by 5 bases, the J end by 1 base, with 17 bases between. CDR3 in DNA: TGTGCCAGCAGCCGCATCGGGGCAGTAAGGAACACTGAAGCTTTCTTT. It codes for CASSRIGAVRNTEAFF.

The genes are TRBV28 and TRBJ1-5; no definite D call. Germline-derived CDR1 and CDR2 are MDHEN and SYDVKM. Trimming stripped 6 bases from V and 4 bases from J, with 16 bases between. CDR3 length: 15 residues. CDR3 sequence reads: CASSSTSEQNQPQHF. The DNA for the CDR3 is TGTGCCAGCAGCTCTACTTCGGAGCAGAATCAGCCCCAGCATTTT.

The V gene is TRBV6-5, the J gene TRBJ2-4; TRBD2 aligns across 15 bases. CDR1 is MNHEY and CDR2 is SVGAGI in the germline V gene. The CDR3 is 15 amino acids. J was trimmed by 12 bases and V by 11 bases; bases with no gene match: 14. The DNA for the CDR3 is TGTGCCTCCTCCCCCCCGGGACTAGCGGGGGGAGGTCAGTACTTC. It encodes CASSPPGLAGGGQYF.

This rearrangement joins TRBV12-5 to TRBJ2-1, with TRBD2 as a possible D gene (6 bases). Germline V gene data show CDR1 as LGHNT and CDR2 as FRNRAP. Trimming left V 6 bases short and J 3 bases short, with 15 bases between. The CDR3 spans 15 residues. The CDR3 sequence is CASGGTYTHYNEQFF. CDR3 DNA sequence: TGTGCTAGTGGGGGGACTTATACGCACTACAATGAGCAGTTCTTC.

The genes are TRBV2 and TRBJ2-7, with 10 bases identical to TRBD1. The J segment lost 6 bases and the V segment lost 8 bases, leaving 10 bases of the junction unmatched. Germline loops: CDR1 SNHLY, CDR2 FYNNEI. The CDR3 runs to 14 residues. The CDR3 reads CASFPTGGNGEQYF. For the CDR3, the DNA is TGTGCCAGCTTCCCGACAGGGGGCAACGGCGAGCAGTACTTC.

This clone was recorded a few times. The genes are TRBV25-1 and TRBJ2-3; D may be TRBD2 (5 bases). Trimming stripped 6 bases from V and 3 bases from J, with 7 bases between. Germline V gene data show CDR1 as MGHDK and CDR2 as SYGVNS. The CDR3 length is 12 residues. CDR3: CASSSGTDTQYF. The CDR3 DNA sequence: TGTGCCAGCAGCTCGGGAACAGATACGCAGTATTTT.

The V gene is TRBV5-1, the J gene TRBJ2-7; D call uncertain. This CDR3 has 14 residues. V lost 0 bases to trimming and J lost 1 base, with 8 bases between them. Germline CDR1 and CDR2: SGHRS and YFSETQ. The CDR3 spells CASSLVSASYEQYF. DNA for the CDR3: TGCGCCAGCAGCTTGGTGAGCGCGTCCTACGAGCAGTACTTC. Full variable domain (remainder filled in from reference TRBV5-1 and TRBJ2-7): KAGVTQTPRYLIKTRGQQVTLSCSPISGHRSVSWYQQTPGQGLQFLFEYFSETQRNKGNFPGRFSGRQFSNSRSEMNVSTLELGDSALYLCASSLVSASYEQYFGPGTRLTVT.

V gene TRBV4-1 combines with J gene TRBJ1-2; the match to TRBD1 covers 8 bases. There are 13 residues in the CDR3. Germline V gene lookup returns CDR1 MGHRA and CDR2 YSYEKL. V shed 6 bases, J shed 7 bases, and the junction held 7 bases outside the gene matches. The CDR3 sequence is CASSFDRGTGYTF. The CDR3 nucleotides are TGCGCCAGCAGTTTTGACAGGGGTACTGGCTACACCTTC.

The V and J genes are TRBV5-6 and TRBJ2-3; 7 bases match TRBD2. This CDR3 contains 14 residues. Trimming cost V 0 bases and J 6 bases; bases outside gene matches: 4. Per germline, CDR1 SGHDT and CDR2 YYEEEE. The DNA for the CDR3 is TGTGCCAGCAGCTTGGAGACTAGCTCCGATACGCAGTATTTT. The encoded protein is CASSLETSSDTQYF.

V and J are TRBV10-3 and TRBJ2-1, with 8 positions matching TRBD2. CDR3 length: 15 residues. V shed 3 bases and J 9 bases; nucleotides not matched to a gene: 10. Germline V gene lookup returns CDR1 ENHRY and CDR2 SYGVKD. CDR3 amino acids: CAISEIHLAGTEQFF. In DNA form, the CDR3 reads TGTGCCATCAGTGAAATTCATCTAGCGGGCACTGAGCAGTTCTTC.

V usage is TRBV4-3 and J usage is TRBJ1-3, with unresolved D. The CDR3 has 14 residues. With 4 bases removed from V and 0 bases from J, the gap between germline ends came to 7 bases. CDR1 LGHNA and CDR2 YSLEER come from the germline V gene. Here the CDR3 DNA reads TGCGCCAGCAGCCGGGGAGCCTCTGGAAACACCATATATTTT. Residues: CASSRGASGNTIYF.

The CDR3 DNA follows: TGTGCCAGCAGCAAGAGGGCCTTGACAGAGACCCAGTACTTC. Protein sequence: CASSKRALTETQYF. This sequence joins TRBV7-2 and TRBJ2-5; D possibly corresponds to TRBD2 (5 bases). The CDR3 totals 14 residues. The V gene lost 5 bases and the J gene lost 4 bases, with 14 bases spanning the gap. Germline CDR1 is SGHTA and CDR2 is FQGNSA.

This clone was counted once. The chain combines TRBV12-5 with TRBJ2-2; the D call may be TRBD1 or TRBD2 (6 bases each). V was shortened by 3 bases and J by 0 bases, with 17 bases between the two germline ends. The V gene's germline CDR1 is LGHNT and CDR2 FRNRAP. The CDR3 covers 18 residues. The DNA for the CDR3 is TGTGCTAGTGGTTTTTTTCGGGGGCGCGAAGCGAACACCGGGGAGCTGTTTTTT. Protein sequence: CASGFFRGREANTGELFF. The variable domain in full, with the rest retrieved from reference TRBV12-5 and TRBJ2-2, is DARVTQTPRHKVTEMGQEVTMRCQPILGHNTVFWYRQTMMQGLELLAYFRNRAPLDDSGMPKDRFSAEMPDATLATLKIQPSEPRDSAVYFCASGFFRGREANTGELFFGEGSRLTVL.

The chain couples TRBV7-3 to TRBJ1-1; 7 bases align to TRBD1. Trimming at V came to 3 bases and at J to 10 bases, leaving 5 bases not matched to a gene. The V gene's germline CDR1 is SGHTA and CDR2 FQGTGA. The CDR3 spans 12 residues. DNA for the CDR3: TGTGCCAGCAGCTTCGAACAGGGGCGAGCTTTCTTT. It translates to CASSFEQGRAFF. Using reference TRBV7-3 and TRBJ1-1 for the parts outside the CDR3, the full variable domain is GAGVSQTPSNKVTEKGKYVELRCDPISGHTALYWYRQSLGQGPEFLIYFQGTGAADDSGLPNDRFFAVRPEGSVSTLKIQRTERGDSAVYLCASSFEQGRAFFGQGTRLTVV.

A few counts support this clone. CDR3: CASSPTVAYEQYF. The DNA for the CDR3 is TGCGCCAGCAGCCCTACTGTGGCCTACGAGCAGTACTTC. The V call is TRBV4-1, the J call TRBJ2-7; D unclear. The CDR3 has 13 amino acids. Looked up from germline, CDR1 is MGHRA and CDR2 is YSYEKL. V dropped 4 bases and J dropped 2 bases, with 9 bases sitting between them.

The chain links TRBV7-2 to TRBJ1-2; D gene uncertain. The CDR3 consists of 9 residues. Germline V gives CDR1 SGHTA, CDR2 FQGNSA. CDR3 sequence: CAAAYGYTF. CDR3 nucleotides: TGTGCAGCAGCTTATGGCTACACCTTC. The full variable domain, its missing parts supplied by reference TRBV7-2 and TRBJ1-2, is GAGVSQSPSNKVTEKGKDVELRCDPISGHTALYWYRQSLGQGLEFLIYFQGNSAPDKSGLPSDRFSAERTGGSVSTLTIQRTQQEDSAVYLCAAAYGYTFGSGTRLTVV.

The J gene is TRBJ2-2, the V gene TRBV5-4, with TRBD1 as a possible D gene (6 bases). This CDR3 has 15 amino acids. V lost 4 bases and J 3 bases, leaving 13 bases between the germline ends. The germline V gene has CDR1 SGHNT and CDR2 YYREEE (reference sequence). CDR3 coding DNA: TGTGCCAGCAGCGGGGTCAGGGGTGACACCGGGGAGCTGTTTTTT. Translated, it gives CASSGVRGDTGELFF.